This T cell receptor (beta chain) was sequenced during a study of blood T cell repertoires in COVID-19. Source study methods: Nucleated cell counts were estimated from reference gene primer amplification. Clones were read by immunoSEQ multiplex PCR, and TCRdb kept only the in-frame ones, dropping some. D and trimming come from the DNA, and the V and J calls and clone size come from that table. The table includes 220,000 or so clones, roughly four fifths detected once. The CDR3 loop spans 13 amino acids. V gave up 0 bases and J gave up 8 bases, with 10 bases separating them. From germline, CDR1 is SGHTA and CDR2 FQGNSA.

This sequence was found in a woman aged 80 or over with COVID-19, enrolled during active disease. Input material: peripheral blood. The V gene is TRBV7-2, the J gene TRBJ1-1; D remains unclear. The CDR3 loop is CASSLAFSREAFF. CDR3 DNA: TGTGCCAGCAGCTTAGCGTTTTCGAGGGAAGCTTTCTTT.